These T cell receptor beta chains were read from a single sample in a study of long-term antiretroviral therapy in people with HIV. Clones were read by immunoSEQ multiplex PCR, and TCRdb kept only the in-frame ones, dropping some. The profile shows under 45,000 clones, 80% of them singletons. This specimen consisted of unsorted PBMCs, obtained 3.4 years after starting antiretroviral therapy. The receptors stem from a young man with HIV. Each CDR3 is given with its conserved first and last residue. Fields, in order: CDR3 DNA, CDR3 protein, clone size, D gene, J gene, V gene. The D gene is left open where the match is weak. Expanded clones are given a class, and other clones once, few, many or no size at all.

CDR3nt: TGTGCCAGCCAGGGACAGCATAATGAAAAACTGTTTTTT
CDR3aa: CASQGQHNEKLFF
abundance: -
d_gene: TRBD1
j_gene: TRBJ1-4
v_gene: TRBV9

CDR3nt: TGTGCCAGCAGCTTAGACCAGGGTTCCTACGAGCAGTACTTC
CDR3aa: CASSLDQGSYEQYF
abundance: once
d_gene: -
j_gene: TRBJ2-7
v_gene: TRBV7-2

CDR3nt: TGTGCCAGCAAAATAGCGGGAGGCAATGAGCAGTTCTTC
CDR3aa: CASKIAGGNEQFF
abundance: -
d_gene: TRBD2
j_gene: TRBJ2-1
v_gene: TRBV6-6

CDR3nt: TGTGCCAGCAGCGGGGGGTCAGGACTCTACACCGGGGAGCTGTTTTTT
CDR3aa: CASSGGSGLYTGELFF
abundance: -
d_gene: -
j_gene: TRBJ2-2
v_gene: TRBV7-9

CDR3nt: TGTGCCAGCAGCGTAGAGGGGGGCGCCCCGGAGGAACTGTTTTTT
CDR3aa: CASSVEGGAPEELFF
abundance: -
d_gene: -
j_gene: TRBJ1-4
v_gene: TRBV9

CDR3nt: TGCGCCAGCAGCCGAGGACGGAACACAGATACGCAGTATTTT
CDR3aa: CASSRGRNTDTQYF
abundance: -
d_gene: -
j_gene: TRBJ2-3
v_gene: TRBV4-3

CDR3nt: TGTGCCAGTAGTATAGCAGGGGCAGGGGCAGATACGCAGTATTTT
CDR3aa: CASSIAGAGADTQYF
abundance: once
d_gene: -
j_gene: TRBJ2-3
v_gene: TRBV19

CDR3nt: TGTGCCAGCAGCCGGGGCAGCTACGAGCAGTACTTC
CDR3aa: CASSRGSYEQYF
abundance: once
d_gene: -
j_gene: TRBJ2-7
v_gene: TRBV27

CDR3nt: TGTGCCAGCTCCCGACTAGAGATATACAATGAGCAGTTCTTC
CDR3aa: CASSRLEIYNEQFF
abundance: -
d_gene: -
j_gene: TRBJ2-1
v_gene: TRBV11-2

CDR3nt: TGCGCCAGCAGAGACGGGACAGGGTCCTACGAGCAGTACTTC
CDR3aa: CASRDGTGSYEQYF
abundance: -
d_gene: TRBD1
j_gene: TRBJ2-7
v_gene: TRBV10-2

CDR3nt: TGCGCCAGCAGTCAATCCCTGGACAGACTTCCTCCGTCGAGGTTTAAGCTCCAAGAGACCCAGTACTTC
CDR3aa: CASSQSLDRLPPSRFKLQETQYF
abundance: -
d_gene: -
j_gene: TRBJ2-5
v_gene: TRBV23-1

CDR3nt: TGTGCCAGCAGCCCTGGACTAGCCGGGTCTAATGAGCAGTTCTTC
CDR3aa: CASSPGLAGSNEQFF
abundance: -
d_gene: TRBD2
j_gene: TRBJ2-1
v_gene: TRBV7-2

CDR3nt: TGTGCCTGGAGTGTACGACAAGATACGCAGTATTTT
CDR3aa: CAWSVRQDTQYF
abundance: -
d_gene: -
j_gene: TRBJ2-3
v_gene: TRBV30

CDR3nt: TGTGCCAGCAGCGTAACGGGAACCTACGAGCAGTACTTC
CDR3aa: CASSVTGTYEQYF
abundance: -
d_gene: -
j_gene: TRBJ2-7
v_gene: TRBV7-8

CDR3nt: TGTGCCAGCAGTTGGGGAGCGGGAGACGTCGCAGATACGCAGTATTTT
CDR3aa: CASSWGAGDVADTQYF
abundance: -
d_gene: TRBD2
j_gene: TRBJ2-3
v_gene: TRBV27

CDR3nt: TGTGCCAGCAGTTACTCGTCCAGGTCAGAAGAAAAACTGTTTTTT
CDR3aa: CASSYSSRSEEKLFF
abundance: -
d_gene: -
j_gene: TRBJ1-4
v_gene: TRBV6-6

CDR3nt: TGTGCTAGTGGTCTAGGGGGTGCGGGACCTAACAATGAGCAGTTCTTC
CDR3aa: CASGLGGAGPNNEQFF
abundance: -
d_gene: -
j_gene: TRBJ2-1
v_gene: TRBV12-5

CDR3nt: TGTGCCAGCAGCCGCAAGCCGGGACAGGGGGCTGGGGCCAACGTCCTGACTTTC
CDR3aa: CASSRKPGQGAGANVLTF
abundance: -
d_gene: TRBD1
j_gene: TRBJ2-6
v_gene: TRBV28

CDR3nt: TGTGCCTGGAGTGTGCTCCCGAGGGAGACCCAGTACTTC
CDR3aa: CAWSVLPRETQYF
abundance: -
d_gene: -
j_gene: TRBJ2-5
v_gene: TRBV30

CDR3nt: TGTGCCAGCATGGGGTGGGGGCCAGGAGACAATGAGCAGTTCTTC
CDR3aa: CASMGWGPGDNEQFF
abundance: few
d_gene: -
j_gene: TRBJ2-1
v_gene: TRBV6-1

CDR3nt: TGTGCCAGCAGTTTGTCCCGGGACAGGGTCTCTGGCAATCAGCCCCAGCATTTT
CDR3aa: CASSLSRDRVSGNQPQHF
abundance: few
d_gene: TRBD1
j_gene: TRBJ1-5
v_gene: TRBV27

CDR3nt: TGTGCCTGGAGACTAGCGGGAGCGAGTGAGCAGTTCTTC
CDR3aa: CAWRLAGASEQFF
abundance: -
d_gene: TRBD2
j_gene: TRBJ2-1
v_gene: TRBV30

CDR3nt: TGTGCCAGCATCACCGGCGGTAGCGGGAGGGACGATGAGCAGTTCTTC
CDR3aa: CASITGGSGRDDEQFF
abundance: -
d_gene: TRBD2
j_gene: TRBJ2-1
v_gene: TRBV28

CDR3nt: TGTGCCAGCAGCCGCGGACAGAACACTGAAGCTTTCTTT
CDR3aa: CASSRGQNTEAFF
abundance: -
d_gene: -
j_gene: TRBJ1-1
v_gene: TRBV14

CDR3nt: TGTGCCAGCAGCCCAGGGGAGATTGAGCAGCCCCAGCATTTT
CDR3aa: CASSPGEIEQPQHF
abundance: few
d_gene: -
j_gene: TRBJ1-5
v_gene: TRBV7-9

CDR3nt: TGTGCCAGCACCCTAATTAGATCCGGGGAGCTGTTTTTT
CDR3aa: CASTLIRSGELFF
abundance: -
d_gene: -
j_gene: TRBJ2-2
v_gene: TRBV11-2

CDR3nt: TGTGCCAGCAGTGAAGCGCACGGGTCGAAGACCCAGTACTTC
CDR3aa: CASSEAHGSKTQYF
abundance: -
d_gene: -
j_gene: TRBJ2-5
v_gene: TRBV6-1

CDR3nt: TGTGCCAGCAGCAAGACGGGCACCGGGGAGCTGTTTTTT
CDR3aa: CASSKTGTGELFF
abundance: -
d_gene: -
j_gene: TRBJ2-2
v_gene: TRBV9

CDR3nt: TGTGCCAGCTCACCACTAGGCCAGAACACTGAAGCTTTCTTT
CDR3aa: CASSPLGQNTEAFF
abundance: -
d_gene: -
j_gene: TRBJ1-1
v_gene: TRBV18

CDR3nt: TGTGCCAGCAGCTGGGGACCCCACTCCCCCTACGAGCAGTACTTC
CDR3aa: CASSWGPHSPYEQYF
abundance: once
d_gene: -
j_gene: TRBJ2-7
v_gene: TRBV14

CDR3nt: TGTGCCAGCAGTTTAGGCAGCGTTTACGAGCAGTACTTC
CDR3aa: CASSLGSVYEQYF
abundance: -
d_gene: -
j_gene: TRBJ2-7
v_gene: TRBV27

CDR3nt: TGCAGCGTTCAGGGGCGCGGGGGGGAAAAACTGTTTTTT
CDR3aa: CSVQGRGGEKLFF
abundance: -
d_gene: -
j_gene: TRBJ1-4
v_gene: TRBV29-1

CDR3nt: TGTGCCAGTAAGGGGGGTCAAGAGACCCAGTACTTC
CDR3aa: CASKGGQETQYF
abundance: -
d_gene: -
j_gene: TRBJ2-5
v_gene: TRBV19

CDR3nt: TGTGCCTGGATTAGGGGCGGGAGTGGTAACGAGCAGTACTTC
CDR3aa: CAWIRGGSGNEQYF
abundance: -
d_gene: TRBD2
j_gene: TRBJ2-7
v_gene: TRBV30

CDR3nt: TGTGCCAGCAGGGGTAGCGACCCTGAAGCTTTCTTT
CDR3aa: CASRGSDPEAFF
abundance: -
d_gene: -
j_gene: TRBJ1-1
v_gene: TRBV27

CDR3nt: TGTGCCAGCAGCTCCTCGGACAGCAGCCAAGAGACCCAGTACTTC
CDR3aa: CASSSSDSSQETQYF
abundance: -
d_gene: -
j_gene: TRBJ2-5
v_gene: TRBV5-6

CDR3nt: TGTGCCAGTAGTCTGGGTAACATTCAGTACTTC
CDR3aa: CASSLGNIQYF
abundance: few
d_gene: -
j_gene: TRBJ2-4
v_gene: TRBV19

CDR3nt: TGCAGCGTTGTGGGCAGACAGGGGGCAGGGGATGAGCAGTTCTTC
CDR3aa: CSVVGRQGAGDEQFF
abundance: -
d_gene: TRBD1
j_gene: TRBJ2-1
v_gene: TRBV29-1

CDR3nt: TGTGCCAGCAGTTTATCAGGTAGCGGGGACAATGAGCAGTTCTTC
CDR3aa: CASSLSGSGDNEQFF
abundance: few
d_gene: TRBD2
j_gene: TRBJ2-1
v_gene: TRBV28

CDR3nt: TGTGCCAGCAGCCCAACAGGGGCTGGCACCGGGGAGCTGTTTTTT
CDR3aa: CASSPTGAGTGELFF
abundance: -
d_gene: TRBD1
j_gene: TRBJ2-2
v_gene: TRBV9

CDR3nt: TGCGCCAGCAGCCTGGGACAGGGGTCTGAGCAGTTCTTC
CDR3aa: CASSLGQGSEQFF
abundance: -
d_gene: TRBD1
j_gene: TRBJ2-1
v_gene: TRBV5-1

CDR3nt: TGTGCCAGCAGCTTAGGCTCAGTAATCGGAGCTTTCTTT
CDR3aa: CASSLGSVIGAFF
abundance: few
d_gene: -
j_gene: TRBJ1-1
v_gene: TRBV7-9

CDR3nt: TGTGCCTCCGGGACCTACGAGCAGTACTTC
CDR3aa: CASGTYEQYF
abundance: -
d_gene: -
j_gene: TRBJ2-7
v_gene: TRBV30

CDR3nt: TGTGCCAGCAGTTACTCTAGAGGGGGCGATCAGCCCCAGCATTTT
CDR3aa: CASSYSRGGDQPQHF
abundance: -
d_gene: TRBD1
j_gene: TRBJ1-5
v_gene: TRBV6-5

CDR3nt: TGTGCCAGCTCTTCGACAGCCTCTAGCACAGATACGCAGTATTTT
CDR3aa: CASSSTASSTDTQYF
abundance: -
d_gene: -
j_gene: TRBJ2-3
v_gene: TRBV28

CDR3nt: TGTGCCAGCAGTTTATCAATGGCCTACGAGCAGTACTTC
CDR3aa: CASSLSMAYEQYF
abundance: few
d_gene: -
j_gene: TRBJ2-7
v_gene: TRBV27

CDR3nt: TGTGCCAGTCGTACGGGCTACGAGCAGTACTTC
CDR3aa: CASRTGYEQYF
abundance: -
d_gene: -
j_gene: TRBJ2-7
v_gene: TRBV6-5

CDR3nt: TGTGCCAGCACCGCCGGGACCTCAAGGGAGCAGTACTTC
CDR3aa: CASTAGTSREQYF
abundance: once
d_gene: -
j_gene: TRBJ2-7
v_gene: TRBV7-9

CDR3nt: TGTGCCAGCAGCTTAGAACCGCCGAGAAGGCGTTGGAACACTGAAGCTTTCTTT
CDR3aa: CASSLEPPRRRWNTEAFF
abundance: -
d_gene: -
j_gene: TRBJ1-1
v_gene: TRBV7-9

CDR3nt: TGTGCCAGCTCACTCCGAGCGCAATCTGGGGCCAACGTCCTGACTTTC
CDR3aa: CASSLRAQSGANVLTF
abundance: -
d_gene: -
j_gene: TRBJ2-6
v_gene: TRBV18

CDR3nt: TGCGCCAGCAGCCGGTCCCGGGACAGGAACTACGAGCAGTACTTC
CDR3aa: CASSRSRDRNYEQYF
abundance: -
d_gene: TRBD1
j_gene: TRBJ2-7
v_gene: TRBV4-3

CDR3nt: TGTGCCAGCAGTATTAACAGGGAAAAACTGTTTTTT
CDR3aa: CASSINREKLFF
abundance: -
d_gene: -
j_gene: TRBJ1-4
v_gene: TRBV6-6

CDR3nt: TGTGCCAGCAGCGCAAGAGCGGAGCGCCCCGATACGCAGTATTTT
CDR3aa: CASSARAERPDTQYF
abundance: -
d_gene: -
j_gene: TRBJ2-3
v_gene: TRBV11-2